This TCR beta chain was found in a study of T-cell reconstitution after alpha-beta-depleted transplantation in children. This clonotype was seen at least ten times. Germline V CDR1 and CDR2: MNHNS, SASEGT. This CDR3 is built from 16 residues. V was trimmed by 6 bases and J by 0 bases, leaving 15 bases between them. During its preparation, the TCRbeta library received unique molecular identifiers. TCRdb analysed the PCR reads with MiXCR anew, one entry per CDR3 protein. The repertoire holds more than 550,000 distinct CDR3 sequences, with about 11% as singletons. The chain is built from TRBV6-1 and TRBJ2-1; perhaps D is TRBD1 or TRBD2 (5 bases each). Sequences were derived from PBMCs from the stem cell graft donor, sampled from the stem cell graft. This clonotype was obtained from a human donor who donated a stem cell graft to a child with acute myeloid leukemia. This chain's CDR3 is CASRGLGGRSYNEQFF. The CDR3 bases are TGTGCCAGCAGAGGCCTTGGGGGACGCTCCTACAATGAGCAGTTCTTC.